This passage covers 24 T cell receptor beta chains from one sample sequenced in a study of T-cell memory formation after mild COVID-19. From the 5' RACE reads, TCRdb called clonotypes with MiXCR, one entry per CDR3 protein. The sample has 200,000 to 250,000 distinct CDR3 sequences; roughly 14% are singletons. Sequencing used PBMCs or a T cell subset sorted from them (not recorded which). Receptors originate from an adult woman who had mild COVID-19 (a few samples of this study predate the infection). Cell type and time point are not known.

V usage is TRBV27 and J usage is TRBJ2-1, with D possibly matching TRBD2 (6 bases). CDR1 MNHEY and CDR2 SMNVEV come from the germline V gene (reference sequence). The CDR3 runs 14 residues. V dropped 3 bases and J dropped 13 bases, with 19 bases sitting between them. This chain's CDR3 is CASSFRRGSDDQFF. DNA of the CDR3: TGTGCCAGCAGTTTTAGGCGGGGCTCAGACGACCAGTTCTTC.

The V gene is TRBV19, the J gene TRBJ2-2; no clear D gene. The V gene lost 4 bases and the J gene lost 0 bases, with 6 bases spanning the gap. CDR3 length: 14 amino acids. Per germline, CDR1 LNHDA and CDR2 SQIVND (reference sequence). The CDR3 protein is CASSTGPNTGELFF. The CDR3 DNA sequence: TGTGCCAGTAGTACCGGACCGAACACCGGGGAGCTGTTTTTT.

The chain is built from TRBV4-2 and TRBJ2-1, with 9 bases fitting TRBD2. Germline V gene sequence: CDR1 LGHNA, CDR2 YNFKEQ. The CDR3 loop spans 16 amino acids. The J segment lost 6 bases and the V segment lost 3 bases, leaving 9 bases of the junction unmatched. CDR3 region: CASSQASGGPLNEQFF. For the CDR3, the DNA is TGTGCCAGCAGCCAGGCAAGCGGGGGGCCTCTCAATGAGCAGTTCTTC.

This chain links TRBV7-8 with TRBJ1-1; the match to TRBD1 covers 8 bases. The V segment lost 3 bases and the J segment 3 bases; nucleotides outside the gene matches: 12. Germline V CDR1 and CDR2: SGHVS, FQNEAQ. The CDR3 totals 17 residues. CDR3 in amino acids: CASSFGGQGRFYTEAFF. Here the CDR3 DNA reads TGTGCCAGCAGCTTTGGAGGACAGGGAAGATTCTACACTGAAGCTTTCTTT.

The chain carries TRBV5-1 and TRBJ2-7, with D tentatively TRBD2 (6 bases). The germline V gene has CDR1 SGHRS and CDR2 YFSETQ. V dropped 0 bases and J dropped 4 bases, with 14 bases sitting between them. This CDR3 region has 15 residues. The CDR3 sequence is CASSLGGNIFYEQYF. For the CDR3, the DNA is TGCGCCAGCAGCTTGGGCGGGAATATTTTTTACGAGCAGTACTTC. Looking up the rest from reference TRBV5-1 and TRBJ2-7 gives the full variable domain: KAGVTQTPRYLIKTRGQQVTLSCSPISGHRSVSWYQQTPGQGLQFLFEYFSETQRNKGNFPGRFSGRQFSNSRSEMNVSTLELGDSALYLCASSLGGNIFYEQYFGPGTRLTVT.

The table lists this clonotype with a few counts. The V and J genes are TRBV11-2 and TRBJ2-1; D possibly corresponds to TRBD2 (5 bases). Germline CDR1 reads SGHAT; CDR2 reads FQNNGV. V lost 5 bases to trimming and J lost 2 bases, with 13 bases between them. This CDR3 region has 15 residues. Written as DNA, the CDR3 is TGTGCCAGCAGCCCCGCTACCGGGACCTACAATGAGCAGTTCTTC. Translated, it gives CASSPATGTYNEQFF.

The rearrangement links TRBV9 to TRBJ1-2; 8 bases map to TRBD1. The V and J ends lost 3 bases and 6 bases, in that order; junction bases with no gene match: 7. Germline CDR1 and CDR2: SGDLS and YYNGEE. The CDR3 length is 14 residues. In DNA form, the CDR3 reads TGTGCCAGCAGCGCCCCGGACAGGGAGGATGGCTACACCTTC. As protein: CASSAPDREDGYTF.

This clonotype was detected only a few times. The CDR3: CASSLGSAGANVLTF. For the CDR3, the DNA is TGTGCCAGCAGCTTAGGCTCCGCTGGGGCCAACGTCCTGACTTTC. The V gene is TRBV5-6, the J gene TRBJ2-6; D not certain. CDR3 size: 15 residues. Between the trimmed V and J ends, which lost 2 bases and 2 bases, there was a span of 8 bases. Germline loops: CDR1 SGHDT, CDR2 YYEEEE.

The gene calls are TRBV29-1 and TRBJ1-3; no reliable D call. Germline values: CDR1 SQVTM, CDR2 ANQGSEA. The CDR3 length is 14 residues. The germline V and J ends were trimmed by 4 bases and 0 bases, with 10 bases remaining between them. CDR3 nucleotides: TGCAGCGTTGGAGGGAGTCCCTCTGGAAACACCATATATTTT. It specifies CSVGGSPSGNTIYF.

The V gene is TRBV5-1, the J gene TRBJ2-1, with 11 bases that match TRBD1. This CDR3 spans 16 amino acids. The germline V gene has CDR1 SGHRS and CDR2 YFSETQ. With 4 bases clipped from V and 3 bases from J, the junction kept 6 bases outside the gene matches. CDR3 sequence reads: CASSPDRGLSYNEQFF. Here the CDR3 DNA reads TGCGCCAGCAGCCCGGACAGGGGGCTAAGCTACAATGAGCAGTTCTTC.

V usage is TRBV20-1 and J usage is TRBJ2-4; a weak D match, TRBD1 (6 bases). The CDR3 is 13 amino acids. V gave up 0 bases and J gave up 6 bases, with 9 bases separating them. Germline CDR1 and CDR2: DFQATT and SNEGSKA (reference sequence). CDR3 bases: TGCAGTGCTAGAGACAGGGGAAGAAACATTCAGTACTTC. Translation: CSARDRGRNIQYF.

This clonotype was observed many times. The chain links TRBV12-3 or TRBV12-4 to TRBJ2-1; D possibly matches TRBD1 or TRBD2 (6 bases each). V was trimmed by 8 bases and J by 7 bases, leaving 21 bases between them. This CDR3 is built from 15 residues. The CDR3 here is CASRGTPDRNNEQFF. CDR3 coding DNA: TGTGCCAGCCGCGGGACACCCGACCGTAATAATGAGCAGTTCTTC.

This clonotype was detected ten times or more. The CDR3 DNA follows: TGTGCCAGCAGCCGCAGACAGGGCGTAGCTGGAAACACCATATATTTT. Protein sequence: CASSRRQGVAGNTIYF. The V gene is TRBV12-3 or TRBV12-4, the J gene TRBJ1-3; the match to TRBD1 covers 7 bases. There are 16 residues in the CDR3. Trimming took 6 bases from V and 2 from J; bases not matched to a gene: 10.

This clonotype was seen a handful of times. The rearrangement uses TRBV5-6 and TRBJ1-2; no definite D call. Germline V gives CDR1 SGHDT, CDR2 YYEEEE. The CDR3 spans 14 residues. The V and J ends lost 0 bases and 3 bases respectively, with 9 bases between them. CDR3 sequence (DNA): TGTGCCAGCAGCTTGGTCGGTTATGACTATGGCTACACCTTC. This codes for CASSLVGYDYGYTF.

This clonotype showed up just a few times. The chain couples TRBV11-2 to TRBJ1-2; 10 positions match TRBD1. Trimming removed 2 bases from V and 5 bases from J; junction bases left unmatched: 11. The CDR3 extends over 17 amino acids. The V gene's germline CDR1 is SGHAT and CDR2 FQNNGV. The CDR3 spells CASSLRPGQGSGYGYTF. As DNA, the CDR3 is TGTGCCAGCAGCTTAAGACCGGGACAGGGGTCAGGGTATGGCTACACCTTC.

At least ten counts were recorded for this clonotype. Here the CDR3 reads CASSPQGIHTEAFF. CDR3 nucleotide sequence: TGCGCCAGCAGCCCACAGGGAATTCACACTGAAGCTTTCTTT. The gene calls are TRBV5-1 and TRBJ1-1, with a tentative D call TRBD1 (6 bases). V shed 4 bases and J shed 3 bases, with 13 bases lying between them. The V gene's germline CDR1 is SGHRS and CDR2 YFSETQ. The CDR3 runs to 14 residues.

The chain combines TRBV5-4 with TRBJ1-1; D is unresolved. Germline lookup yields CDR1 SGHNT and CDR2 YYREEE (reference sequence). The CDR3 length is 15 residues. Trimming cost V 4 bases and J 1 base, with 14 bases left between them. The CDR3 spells CASSREPTPNTEAFF. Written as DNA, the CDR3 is TGTGCCAGCAGCCGGGAGCCCACTCCGAACACTGAAGCTTTCTTT.

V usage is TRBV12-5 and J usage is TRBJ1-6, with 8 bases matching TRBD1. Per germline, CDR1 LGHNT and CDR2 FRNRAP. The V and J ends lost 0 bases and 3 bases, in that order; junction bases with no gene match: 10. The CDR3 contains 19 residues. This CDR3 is CASGLVLGQGAVYNSPLHF. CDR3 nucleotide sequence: TGTGCTAGTGGTTTGGTACTGGGGCAGGGGGCCGTCTATAATTCACCCCTCCACTTT.

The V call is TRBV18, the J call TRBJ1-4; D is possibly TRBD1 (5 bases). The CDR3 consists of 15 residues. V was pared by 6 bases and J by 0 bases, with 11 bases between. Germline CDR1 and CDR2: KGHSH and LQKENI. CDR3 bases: TGTGCCAGCTCCCTTACGACAGCAACTAATGAAAAACTGTTTTTT. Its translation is CASSLTTATNEKLFF.

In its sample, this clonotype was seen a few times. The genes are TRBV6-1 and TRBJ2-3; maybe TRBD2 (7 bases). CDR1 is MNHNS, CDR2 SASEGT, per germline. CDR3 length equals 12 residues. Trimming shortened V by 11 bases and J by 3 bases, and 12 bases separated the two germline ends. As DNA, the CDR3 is TGTGCCCTCGCGGGGGCAACAGATACGCAGTATTTT. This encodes CALAGATDTQYF.

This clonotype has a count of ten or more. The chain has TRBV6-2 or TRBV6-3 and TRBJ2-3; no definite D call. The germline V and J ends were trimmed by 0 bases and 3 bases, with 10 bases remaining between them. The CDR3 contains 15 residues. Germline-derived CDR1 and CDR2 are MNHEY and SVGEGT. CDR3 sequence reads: CASSYSIPQTDTQYF. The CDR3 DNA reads TGTGCCAGCAGTTACTCGATCCCACAAACAGATACGCAGTATTTT.

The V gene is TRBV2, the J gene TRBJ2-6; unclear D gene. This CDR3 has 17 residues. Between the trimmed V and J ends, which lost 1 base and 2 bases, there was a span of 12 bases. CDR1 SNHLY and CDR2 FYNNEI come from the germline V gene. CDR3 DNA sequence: TGTGCCAGCAGTGAAGGTCTAGGGATCGCTGGGGCCAACGTCCTGACTTTC. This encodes CASSEGLGIAGANVLTF. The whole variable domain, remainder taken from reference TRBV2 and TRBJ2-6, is EPEVTQTPSHQVTQMGQEVILRCVPISNHLYFYWYRQILGQKVEFLVSFYNNEISEKSEIFDDQFSVERPDGSNFTLKIRSTKLEDSAMYFCASSEGLGIAGANVLTFGAGSRLTVL.

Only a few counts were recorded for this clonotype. CDR3 sequence (DNA): TGCGCCAGCAGCTTGGAGGGGGGGCGTAGGAACACTGAAGCTTTCTTT. This translates into CASSLEGGRRNTEAFF. The V gene is TRBV5-1, the J gene TRBJ1-1; a weak D match, TRBD1 (6 bases). This CDR3 spans 16 amino acids. The V gene lost 0 bases and the J gene lost 1 base, with 13 bases spanning the gap. The germline CDR1 and CDR2 sequences are SGHRS and YFSETQ.

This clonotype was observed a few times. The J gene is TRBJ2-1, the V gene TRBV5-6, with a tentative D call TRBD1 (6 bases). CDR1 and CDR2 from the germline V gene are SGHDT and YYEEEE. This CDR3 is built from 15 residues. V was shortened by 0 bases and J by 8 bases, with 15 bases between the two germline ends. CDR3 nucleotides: TGTGCCAGCAGCTTGGGGGGGCGCGCCGTCTATGAGCAGTTCTTC. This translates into CASSLGGRAVYEQFF.